These 18 T cell receptor beta chains came from one sample sequenced in a study of shared clonotypes between healthy human individuals (dated by TCRdb to the early 2020s). Libraries were made using the immunoSEQ multiplex PCR assay. TCRdb took this table from immuneACCESS and kept in-frame rearrangements with V and J called. Such tables lack part of the clones; where checked against another copy, unresolved V genes explain under half of the gap, and the rest is unexplained. The sample profile shows some 2,100,000 clones; roughly 95% of them were found once. Roughly 0.13% of the sample is held by the ten biggest clonotypes. Sequencing input: naive CD4+ T cells sorted from blood. Reading the label with the study, this specimen's cell subset or site is: CD45RA+ positively selected. These receptors originate from a man aged 18 to 29 in good health.

The chain links TRBV7-2 to TRBJ1-5; no definite D call. The germline V gene has CDR1 SGHTA and CDR2 FQGNSA. CDR3 length: 17 amino acids. The V and J ends lost 1 base and 3 bases respectively, with 16 bases between them. Here the CDR3 reads CASSLGTLPGLNQPQHF. In nucleotides, the CDR3 is TGTGCCAGCAGCTTAGGGACCCTCCCAGGCCTCAATCAGCCCCAGCATTTT.

This sequence joins TRBV5-6 and TRBJ2-2, with no clear D. Between the trimmed V and J ends, which lost 4 bases and 1 base, there was a span of 8 bases. The germline V gene has CDR1 SGHDT and CDR2 YYEEEE. The CDR3 is made up of 14 amino acids. CDR3 amino acids: CASSVAGNTGELFF. In nucleotides, the CDR3 is TGTGCCAGCAGCGTGGCAGGGAACACCGGGGAGCTGTTTTTT. Full variable domain (remainder filled in from reference TRBV5-6 and TRBJ2-2): DAGVTQSPTHLIKTRGQQVTLRCSPKSGHDTVSWYQQALGQGPQFIFQYYEEEERQRGNFPDRFSGHQFPNYSSELNVNALLLGDSALYLCASSVAGNTGELFFGEGSRLTVL.

V and J are TRBV6-1 and TRBJ2-3, with D hard to call. Germline values: CDR1 MNHNS, CDR2 SASEGT. CDR3 size: 14 residues. V lost 7 bases, J lost 3 bases, and 14 bases lay in between. The CDR3 DNA sequence: TGTGCCAGCACGACCGGCCTTCCTACAGATACGCAGTATTTT. Protein: CASTTGLPTDTQYF.

The chain has TRBV2 and TRBJ2-7; no clear D gene. The CDR3 has 11 residues. Per germline, CDR1 SNHLY and CDR2 FYNNEI. Trimming left V 7 bases short and J 5 bases short, with 9 bases between. The CDR3 DNA reads as TGTGCCAGCAACACGATCAACGAGCAGTACTTC. Protein sequence: CASNTINEQYF.

This clone was detected only a few times. The rearrangement joins TRBV11-2 to TRBJ2-5; 8 nucleotides align to TRBD1. J was trimmed by 9 bases and V by 5 bases; bases with no gene match: 8. The CDR3 loop spans 13 amino acids. Germline-derived CDR1 and CDR2 are SGHAT and FQNNGV. The CDR3 coding sequence is TGTGCCAGCAGCCTCTGGGGACAGGCCCCCCAGTACTTC. Translated: CASSLWGQAPQYF.

This clone has only one observation. The gene calls are TRBV9 and TRBJ2-5, with D maybe TRBD2 (5 bases). Germline V lookup: CDR1 SGDLS, CDR2 YYNGEE. The CDR3 sequence is 15 residues long. With 0 bases removed from V and 1 base from J, the gap between germline ends came to 10 bases. The CDR3 nucleotides read TGTGCCAGCAGCGTAGAGGGAGTAACCCAAGAGACCCAGTACTTC. Its protein is CASSVEGVTQETQYF.

This clone appeared a single time. The chain employs TRBV6-1 and TRBJ2-7; TRBD1 might be the D (6 bases). The V end lost 10 bases, the J end lost 3 bases, and 13 bases lay between the germline ends. Germline V CDR1 and CDR2: MNHNS, SASEGT. The CDR3 has 12 amino acids. In nucleotides, the CDR3 is TGTGCCACCTGGGACAAATTCTACGAGCAGTACTTC. This encodes CATWDKFYEQYF.

The CDR3 loop is CAWSVGLGDEQYF. CDR3 nucleotide sequence: TGTGCCTGGAGTGTAGGACTCGGGGACGAGCAGTACTTC. The V and J genes are TRBV30 and TRBJ2-7; D is possibly TRBD2 (5 bases). This CDR3 is 13 amino acids long. CDR1 GTSNPN and CDR2 SVGIG come from the germline V gene (reference sequence). The germline V and J ends were trimmed by 0 bases and 5 bases, with 11 bases remaining between them.

This chain connects TRBV30 to TRBJ1-5; TRBD1 agrees at 8 bases. Per germline, CDR1 GTSNPN and CDR2 SVGIG (reference sequence). This CDR3 contains 17 residues. V lost 1 base, J lost 0 bases, and 8 bases stayed unmatched. CDR3 DNA: TGTGCCTGGAGTGGGGGACAGGCCGAGTATAGCAATCAGCCCCAGCATTTT. It specifies CAWSGGQAEYSNQPQHF.

This chain links TRBV30 with TRBJ1-1, with 8 bases lining up with TRBD1. Germline V gene sequence: CDR1 GTSNPN, CDR2 SVGIG (reference sequence). The CDR3 consists of 12 residues. The ends lost 4 bases at V and 8 bases at J; junction bases unmatched: 6. The CDR3 bases are TGTGCCTGGATCGACAGGGGCGGGGAAGCTTTCTTT. This encodes CAWIDRGGEAFF.

This sequence joins TRBV4-1 and TRBJ2-5; TRBD2 agrees at 7 bases. After removal of 1 base from V and 7 bases from J, the junction contained 9 bases not matched to a gene. This CDR3 is built from 15 residues. Germline loops: CDR1 MGHRA, CDR2 YSYEKL. CDR3 sequence (DNA): TGCGCCAGCAGCCAAGGTTCTAGCGGAACTGGGACCCAGTACTTC. This translates into CASSQGSSGTGTQYF.

This rearrangement joins TRBV7-9 to TRBJ2-3; D call uncertain. CDR1 and CDR2 (germline): SEHNR, FQNEAQ (reference sequence). Trimming took off 5 bases at V and 1 base at J, with 10 bases between the two ends. The CDR3 contains 14 residues. CDR3 DNA sequence: TGTGCCAGCAGCATTAGCTTTGGCACAGATACGCAGTATTTT. The encoded protein is CASSISFGTDTQYF.

The J gene is TRBJ1-1, the V gene TRBV6-6; no definite D call. Germline V gene sequence: CDR1 MNHNY, CDR2 SVGAGI (reference sequence). Trimming cost V 6 bases and J 2 bases, with 7 bases left between them. The CDR3 runs 12 residues. CDR3 nucleotide sequence: TGTGCCAGCAGCTTCCTTAACACTGAAGCTTTCTTT. It is translated as CASSFLNTEAFF.

The chain employs TRBV10-1 and TRBJ2-2; the match to TRBD2 covers 12 bases. CDR1 is WNHNN, CDR2 SYGVQD, per germline (reference sequence). V was clipped by 3 bases and J by 1 base; unmatched bases: 12. CDR3 size: 20 residues. The CDR3 region has the DNA TGCGCCAGCAGTGAAAAACTAGCGGGGGGCACAATCAAGAACACCGGGGAGCTGTTTTTT. Its protein is CASSEKLAGGTIKNTGELFF.

The V call is TRBV27, the J call TRBJ2-3; D gene uncertain. The germline V gene encodes CDR1 MNHEY and CDR2 SMNVEV (reference sequence). This CDR3 region has 14 residues. V lost 2 bases to trimming and J lost 4 bases, with 10 bases between them. DNA for the CDR3: TGTGCCAGCAGTTTAGTAGGCACGGCAGATACGCAGTATTTT. This encodes CASSLVGTADTQYF.

A note on this clone: Other nucleotide sequences from this sample produce the same CDR3. The V and J genes are TRBV7-2 and TRBJ1-2, with D possibly being TRBD1 (5 bases). Germline V gene sequence: CDR1 SGHTA, CDR2 FQGNSA. CDR3 length: 15 amino acids. Trimming cost V 2 bases and J 5 bases, with 15 bases left between them. The CDR3 coding sequence is TGTGCCAGCAGCTTAACTACCGGGACCGAGTATGGCTACACCTTC. Translated: CASSLTTGTEYGYTF.

The gene calls are TRBV4-1 and TRBJ2-2; a possible D gene is TRBD1 (6 bases). CDR3 length: 15 residues. Germline V CDR1 and CDR2: MGHRA, YSYEKL. Trimming took off 4 bases at V and 4 bases at J, with 13 bases between the two ends. CDR3 DNA: TGCGCCAGCAGCCCTCAGGGGACAATCACCGGGGAGCTGTTTTTT. It yields the protein CASSPQGTITGELFF.

The V call is TRBV28, the J call TRBJ2-5, with 8 positions matching TRBD1. V gave up 1 base and J gave up 6 bases; unmatched junction bases: 4. The CDR3 has 14 amino acids. CDR1 is MDHEN, CDR2 SYDVKM, per germline. The CDR3 region is CASSLSGGGKTQYF. In DNA, the CDR3 is TGTGCCAGCAGTTTATCAGGGGGCGGTAAGACCCAGTACTTC.